This TCR beta chain emerged from a study of cytomegalovirus exposure and HLA in healthy donors. Vbeta (60) and Jbeta (13) primers were used in the PCR. The repertoire was sequenced with immunoSEQ multiplex PCR; TCRdb's copy has only in-frame clones and lacks some. The data contain about 180,000 clones, roughly 87% of them singletons. This clone was counted only a few times. Sequencing was performed on PBMCs. The TCR sequence derives from a man aged 35-49 years in good health and CMV-seronegative.

The DNA for the CDR3 is TGCGCCAGCAGCCCGGGTCGAGCTACAACTAATGAAAAACTGTTTTTT. Protein sequence: CASSPGRATTNEKLFF. The genes are TRBV5-1 and TRBJ1-4; no clear D gene. V lost 4 bases, J lost 0 bases, and 13 bases lay in between. This CDR3 region has 16 residues. The germline CDR1 and CDR2 sequences are SGHRS and YFSETQ.